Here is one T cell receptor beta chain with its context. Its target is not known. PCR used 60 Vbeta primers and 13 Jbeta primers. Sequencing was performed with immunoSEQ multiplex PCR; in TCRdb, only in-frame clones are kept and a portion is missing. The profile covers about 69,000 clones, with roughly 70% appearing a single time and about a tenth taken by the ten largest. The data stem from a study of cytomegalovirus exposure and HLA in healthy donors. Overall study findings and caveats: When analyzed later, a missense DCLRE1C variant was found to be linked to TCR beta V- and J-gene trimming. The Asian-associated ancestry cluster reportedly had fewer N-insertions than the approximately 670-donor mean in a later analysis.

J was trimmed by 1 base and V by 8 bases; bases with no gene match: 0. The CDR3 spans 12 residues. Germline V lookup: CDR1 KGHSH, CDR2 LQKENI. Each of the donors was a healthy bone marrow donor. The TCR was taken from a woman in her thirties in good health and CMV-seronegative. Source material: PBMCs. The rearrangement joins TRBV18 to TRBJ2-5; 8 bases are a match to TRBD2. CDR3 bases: TGTGCCAGCAGCGGGGGCCAAGAGACCCAGTACTTC. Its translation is CASSGGQETQYF.